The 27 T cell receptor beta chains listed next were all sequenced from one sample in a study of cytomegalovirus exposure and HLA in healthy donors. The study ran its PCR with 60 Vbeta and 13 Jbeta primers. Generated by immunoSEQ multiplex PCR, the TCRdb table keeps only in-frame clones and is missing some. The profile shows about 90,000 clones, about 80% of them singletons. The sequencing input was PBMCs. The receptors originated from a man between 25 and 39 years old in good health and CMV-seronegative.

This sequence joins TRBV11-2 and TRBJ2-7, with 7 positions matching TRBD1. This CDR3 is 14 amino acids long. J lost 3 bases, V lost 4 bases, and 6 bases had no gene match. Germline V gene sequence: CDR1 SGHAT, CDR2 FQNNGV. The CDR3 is CASSSPGTDYEQYF. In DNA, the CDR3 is TGTGCCAGCAGCTCACCCGGGACAGACTACGAGCAGTACTTC.

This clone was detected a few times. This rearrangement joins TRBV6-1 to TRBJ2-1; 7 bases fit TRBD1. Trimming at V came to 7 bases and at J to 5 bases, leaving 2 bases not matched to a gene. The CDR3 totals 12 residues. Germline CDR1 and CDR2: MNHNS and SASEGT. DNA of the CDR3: TGTGCCAGCAAGGGGGCCGACAATGAGCAGTTCTTC. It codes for CASKGADNEQFF.

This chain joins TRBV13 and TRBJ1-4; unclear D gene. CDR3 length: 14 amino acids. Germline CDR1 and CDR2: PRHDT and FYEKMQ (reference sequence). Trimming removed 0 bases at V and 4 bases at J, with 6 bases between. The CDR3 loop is CASSLGQDNEKLFF. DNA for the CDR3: TGTGCCAGCAGCTTAGGCCAGGATAATGAAAAACTGTTTTTT.

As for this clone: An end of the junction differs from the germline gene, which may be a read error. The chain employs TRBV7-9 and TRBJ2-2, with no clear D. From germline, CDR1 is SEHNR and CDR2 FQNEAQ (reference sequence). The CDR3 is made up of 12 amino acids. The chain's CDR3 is CSSSLSTGELFF. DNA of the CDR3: TGTTCCAGCAGCCTCTCGACCGGGGAGCTGTTTTTT.

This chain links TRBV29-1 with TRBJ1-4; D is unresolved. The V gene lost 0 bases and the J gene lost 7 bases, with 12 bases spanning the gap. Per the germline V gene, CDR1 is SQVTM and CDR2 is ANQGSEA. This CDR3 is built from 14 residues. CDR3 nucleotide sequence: TGCAGCGTTGAAGATTGGCTCTCAGGTGAAAAACTGTTTTTT. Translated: CSVEDWLSGEKLFF.

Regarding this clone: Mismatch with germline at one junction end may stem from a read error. CDR3 DNA: TGCCTAGCAGATACGCAGTATTTT. The encoded protein is CLADTQYF. V is TRBV27 and J is TRBJ2-3, with no clear D. CDR3 length: 8 residues. Germline V lookup: CDR1 MNHEY, CDR2 SMNVEV (reference sequence).

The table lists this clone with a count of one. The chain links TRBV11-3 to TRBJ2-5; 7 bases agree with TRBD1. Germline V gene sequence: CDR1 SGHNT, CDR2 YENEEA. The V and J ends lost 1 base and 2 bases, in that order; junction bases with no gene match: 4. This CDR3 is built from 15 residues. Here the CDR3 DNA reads TGTGCCAGCAGCTTAGTGGGACAGAGGCAAGAGACCCAGTACTTC. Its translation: CASSLVGQRQETQYF.

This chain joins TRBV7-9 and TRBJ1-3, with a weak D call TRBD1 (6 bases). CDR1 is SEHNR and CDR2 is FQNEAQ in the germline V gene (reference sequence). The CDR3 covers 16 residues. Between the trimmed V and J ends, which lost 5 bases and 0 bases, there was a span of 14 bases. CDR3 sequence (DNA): TGTGCCAGCAGCCCATGGGACACTAACTCTGGAAACACCATATATTTT. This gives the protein CASSPWDTNSGNTIYF.

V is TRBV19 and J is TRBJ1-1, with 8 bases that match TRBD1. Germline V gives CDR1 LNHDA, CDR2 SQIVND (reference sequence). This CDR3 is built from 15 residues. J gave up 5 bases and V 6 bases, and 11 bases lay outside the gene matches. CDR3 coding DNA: TGTGCCAGTAGGACAGGGGCTACTTCGAGGACTGAAGCTTTCTTT. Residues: CASRTGATSRTEAFF.

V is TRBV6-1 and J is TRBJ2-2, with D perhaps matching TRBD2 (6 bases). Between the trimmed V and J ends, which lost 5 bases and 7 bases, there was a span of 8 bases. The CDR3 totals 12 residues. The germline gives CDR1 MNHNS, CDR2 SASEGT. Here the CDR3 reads CASSREIGELFF. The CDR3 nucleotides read TGTGCCAGCAGTCGGGAGATCGGGGAGCTGTTTTTT.

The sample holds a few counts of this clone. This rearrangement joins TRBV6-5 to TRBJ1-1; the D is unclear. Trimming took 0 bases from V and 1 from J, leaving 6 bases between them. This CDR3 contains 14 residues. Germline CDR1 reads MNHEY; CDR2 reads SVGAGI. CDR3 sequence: CASSYSRQNTEAFF. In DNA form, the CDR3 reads TGTGCCAGCAGTTACTCGCGGCAGAACACTGAAGCTTTCTTT.

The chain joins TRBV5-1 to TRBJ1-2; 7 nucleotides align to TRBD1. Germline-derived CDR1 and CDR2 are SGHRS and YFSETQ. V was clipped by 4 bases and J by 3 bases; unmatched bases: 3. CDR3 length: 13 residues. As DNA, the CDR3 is TGCGCCAGCAGCGTGGGACAGTACTATGGCTACACCTTC. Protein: CASSVGQYYGYTF.

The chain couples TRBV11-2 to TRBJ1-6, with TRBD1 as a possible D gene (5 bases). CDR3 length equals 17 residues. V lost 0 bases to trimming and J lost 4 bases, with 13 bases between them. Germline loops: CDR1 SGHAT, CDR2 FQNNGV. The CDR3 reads CASSLDSGPFYNSPLHF. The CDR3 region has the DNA TGTGCCAGCAGCTTAGATTCAGGGCCCTTTTATAATTCACCCCTCCACTTT. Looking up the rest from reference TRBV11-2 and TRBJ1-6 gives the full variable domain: EAGVAQSPRYKIIEKRQSVAFWCNPISGHATLYWYQQILGQGPKLLIQFQNNGVVDDSQLPKDRFSAERLKGVDSTLKIQPAKLEDSAVYLCASSLDSGPFYNSPLHFGNGTRLTVT.

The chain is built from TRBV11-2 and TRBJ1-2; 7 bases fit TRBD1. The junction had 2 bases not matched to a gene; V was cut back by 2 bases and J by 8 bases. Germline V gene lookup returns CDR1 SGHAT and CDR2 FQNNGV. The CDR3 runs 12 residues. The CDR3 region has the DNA TGTGCCAGCAGCTTAACAGGGGAGGGCTACACCTTC. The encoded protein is CASSLTGEGYTF.

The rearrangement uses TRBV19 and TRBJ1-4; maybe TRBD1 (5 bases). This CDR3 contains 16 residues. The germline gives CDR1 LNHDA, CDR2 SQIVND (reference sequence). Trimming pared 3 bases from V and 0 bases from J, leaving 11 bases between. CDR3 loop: CASSIWGRTTNEKLFF. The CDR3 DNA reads TGTGCCAGTAGTATTTGGGGCAGGACAACTAATGAAAAACTGTTTTTT.

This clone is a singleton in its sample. The CDR3 DNA sequence: TGTGCCAGTAGTAGTTTCGGCCGGGACACCAGGTGGTTGGCTTTCTTT. Translating it yields CASSSFGRDTRWLAFF. The rearrangement joins TRBV19 to TRBJ1-1; D possibly corresponds to TRBD1 (6 bases). Per germline, CDR1 LNHDA and CDR2 SQIVND (reference sequence). The CDR3 sequence is 16 residues long. Between the trimmed V and J ends, which lost 4 bases and 11 bases, there was a span of 26 bases.

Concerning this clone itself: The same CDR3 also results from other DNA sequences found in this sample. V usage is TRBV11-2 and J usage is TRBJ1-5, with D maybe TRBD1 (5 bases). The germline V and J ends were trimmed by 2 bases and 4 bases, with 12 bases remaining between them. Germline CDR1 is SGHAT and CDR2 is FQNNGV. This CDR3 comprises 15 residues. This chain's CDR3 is CASSLNTGGNQPQHF. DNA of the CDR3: TGTGCCAGCAGCTTAAACACGGGGGGAAATCAGCCCCAGCATTTT.

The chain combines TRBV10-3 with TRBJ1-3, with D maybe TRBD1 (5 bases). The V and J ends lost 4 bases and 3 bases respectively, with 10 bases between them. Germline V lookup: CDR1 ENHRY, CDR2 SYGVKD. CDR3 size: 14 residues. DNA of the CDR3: TGTGCCATCAGTGTTTCAGGGAATGGAAACACCATATATTTT. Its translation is CAISVSGNGNTIYF.

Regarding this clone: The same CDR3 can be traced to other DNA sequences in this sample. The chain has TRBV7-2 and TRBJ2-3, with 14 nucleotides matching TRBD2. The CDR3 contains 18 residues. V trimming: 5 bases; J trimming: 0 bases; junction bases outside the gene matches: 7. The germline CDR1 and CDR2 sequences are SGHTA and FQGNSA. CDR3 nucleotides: TGTGCCAGCAGCGTAGGACTAGCGGGGGGCCTAAGCACAGATACGCAGTATTTT. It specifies CASSVGLAGGLSTDTQYF.

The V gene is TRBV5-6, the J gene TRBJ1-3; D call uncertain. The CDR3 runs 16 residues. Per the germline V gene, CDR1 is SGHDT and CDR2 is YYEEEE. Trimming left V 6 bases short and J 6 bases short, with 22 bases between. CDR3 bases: TGTGCCAGCACCCTATCGGGCAGGAGGGAAATAAACACCATATATTTT. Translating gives CASTLSGRREINTIYF.

This CDR3 is CASSQDRSSYNEQFF. CDR3 DNA sequence: TGCGCCAGCAGCCAAGACCGGAGCTCCTACAATGAGCAGTTCTTC. The V and J genes are TRBV4-3 and TRBJ2-1; D not resolved. Germline V gene lookup returns CDR1 LGHNA and CDR2 YSLEER. The V end was cut by 0 bases, the J end by 0 bases, with 6 bases between. This CDR3 has 15 residues.

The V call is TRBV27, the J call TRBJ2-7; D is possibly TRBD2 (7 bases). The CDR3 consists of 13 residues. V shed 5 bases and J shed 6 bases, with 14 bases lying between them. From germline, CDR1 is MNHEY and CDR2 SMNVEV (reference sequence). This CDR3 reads CASSNRGAAEQYF. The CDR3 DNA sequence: TGTGCCAGCAGTAATCGGGGGGCCGCCGAGCAGTACTTC.

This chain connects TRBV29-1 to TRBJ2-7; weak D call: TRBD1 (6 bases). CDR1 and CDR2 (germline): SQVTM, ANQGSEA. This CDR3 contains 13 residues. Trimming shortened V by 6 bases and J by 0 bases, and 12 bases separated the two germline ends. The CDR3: CSVEQGHSYEQYF. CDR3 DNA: TGCAGCGTCGAGCAGGGGCACTCCTACGAGCAGTACTTC.

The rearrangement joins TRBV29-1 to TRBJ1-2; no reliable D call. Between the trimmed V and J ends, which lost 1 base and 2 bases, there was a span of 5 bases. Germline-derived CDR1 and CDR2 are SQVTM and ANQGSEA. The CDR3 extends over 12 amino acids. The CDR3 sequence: CSVEVSNYGYTF. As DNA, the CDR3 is TGCAGCGTTGAAGTATCCAACTATGGCTACACCTTC.

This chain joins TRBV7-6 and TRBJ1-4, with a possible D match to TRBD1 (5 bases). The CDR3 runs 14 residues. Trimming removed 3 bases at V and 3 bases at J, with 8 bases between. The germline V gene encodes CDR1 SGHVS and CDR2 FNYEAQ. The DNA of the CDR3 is TGTGCCAGCAGCTTCTCAGGGTCTAATGAAAAACTGTTTTTT. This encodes CASSFSGSNEKLFF.

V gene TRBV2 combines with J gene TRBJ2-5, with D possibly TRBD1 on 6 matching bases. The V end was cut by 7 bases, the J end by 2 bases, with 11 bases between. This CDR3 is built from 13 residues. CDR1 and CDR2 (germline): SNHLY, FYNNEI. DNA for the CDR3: TGTGCCAGCAAACGGACAGAGCAAGAGACCCAGTACTTC. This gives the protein CASKRTEQETQYF.

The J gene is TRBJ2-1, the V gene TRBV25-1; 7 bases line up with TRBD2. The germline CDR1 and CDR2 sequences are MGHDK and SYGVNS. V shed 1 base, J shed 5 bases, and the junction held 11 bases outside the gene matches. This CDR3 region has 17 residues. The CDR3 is CASSESWGGSLNNEQFF. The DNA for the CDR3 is TGTGCCAGCAGTGAATCCTGGGGGGGGAGCTTAAACAATGAGCAGTTCTTC.